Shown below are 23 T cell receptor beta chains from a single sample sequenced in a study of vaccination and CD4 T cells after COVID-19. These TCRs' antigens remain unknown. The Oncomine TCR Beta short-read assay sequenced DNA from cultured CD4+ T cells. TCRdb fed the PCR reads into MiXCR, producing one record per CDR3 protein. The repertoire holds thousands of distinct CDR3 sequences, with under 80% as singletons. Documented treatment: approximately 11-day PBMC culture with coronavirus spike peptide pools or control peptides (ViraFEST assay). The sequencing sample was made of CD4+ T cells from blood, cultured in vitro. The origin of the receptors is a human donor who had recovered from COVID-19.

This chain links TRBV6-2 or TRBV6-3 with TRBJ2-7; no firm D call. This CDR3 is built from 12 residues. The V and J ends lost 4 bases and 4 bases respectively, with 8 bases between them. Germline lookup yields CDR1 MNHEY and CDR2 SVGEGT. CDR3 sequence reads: CASSSRWYEQYF. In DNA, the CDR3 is TGTGCCAGCAGTTCTAGATGGTACGAGCAGTACTTC.

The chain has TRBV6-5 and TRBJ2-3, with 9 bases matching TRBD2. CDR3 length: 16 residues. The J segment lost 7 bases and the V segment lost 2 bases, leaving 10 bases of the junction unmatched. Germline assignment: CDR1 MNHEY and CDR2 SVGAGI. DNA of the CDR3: TGTGCCAGCAGTTACCTGGGGGAGCGGGGGGTTAATACGCAGTATTTT. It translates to CASSYLGERGVNTQYF.

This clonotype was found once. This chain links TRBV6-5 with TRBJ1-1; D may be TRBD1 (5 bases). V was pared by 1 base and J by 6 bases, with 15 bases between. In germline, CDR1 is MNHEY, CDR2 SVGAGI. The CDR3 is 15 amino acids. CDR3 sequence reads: CASSYFRVLRSEAFF. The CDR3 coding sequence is TGTGCCAGCAGTTACTTCAGGGTATTAAGGTCTGAAGCTTTCTTT.

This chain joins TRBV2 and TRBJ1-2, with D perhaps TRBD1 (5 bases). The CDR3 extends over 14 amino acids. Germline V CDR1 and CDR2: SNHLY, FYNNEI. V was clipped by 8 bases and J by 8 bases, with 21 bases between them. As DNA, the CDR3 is TGTGCCAGCGGGGCCCGATCAAACTTATCCGGCTACACCTTC. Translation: CASGARSNLSGYTF.

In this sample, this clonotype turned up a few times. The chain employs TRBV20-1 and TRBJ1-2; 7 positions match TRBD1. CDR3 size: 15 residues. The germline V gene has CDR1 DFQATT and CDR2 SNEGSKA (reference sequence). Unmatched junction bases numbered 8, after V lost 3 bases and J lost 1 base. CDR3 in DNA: TGCAGTGCTAGGGATAGGACAGGCGATAACTATGGCTACACCTTC. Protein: CSARDRTGDNYGYTF.

The CDR3 DNA is TGCAGTGTCGGGGCCCTTACGTACTACGAGCAGTACTTC. Translated: CSVGALTYYEQYF. The J gene is TRBJ2-7, the V gene TRBV20-1; D possibly uses TRBD1 or TRBD2 (5 bases each). Trimming removed 7 bases from V and 3 bases from J, with 16 bases in between. The CDR3 spans 13 residues. Germline-derived CDR1 and CDR2 are DFQATT and SNEGSKA (reference sequence).

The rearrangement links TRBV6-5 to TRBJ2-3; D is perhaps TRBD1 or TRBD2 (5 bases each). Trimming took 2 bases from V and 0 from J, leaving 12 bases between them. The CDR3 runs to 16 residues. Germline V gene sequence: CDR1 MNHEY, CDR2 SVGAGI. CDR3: CASSYLGAVSTDTQYF. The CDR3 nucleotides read TGTGCCAGCAGTTACCTCGGGGCCGTTAGCACAGATACGCAGTATTTT.

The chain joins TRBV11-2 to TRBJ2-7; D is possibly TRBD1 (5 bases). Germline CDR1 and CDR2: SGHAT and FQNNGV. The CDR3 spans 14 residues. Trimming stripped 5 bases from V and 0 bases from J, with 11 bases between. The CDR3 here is CASSRTQFSYEQYF. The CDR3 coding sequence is TGTGCCAGCAGCAGGACACAGTTCTCCTACGAGCAGTACTTC.

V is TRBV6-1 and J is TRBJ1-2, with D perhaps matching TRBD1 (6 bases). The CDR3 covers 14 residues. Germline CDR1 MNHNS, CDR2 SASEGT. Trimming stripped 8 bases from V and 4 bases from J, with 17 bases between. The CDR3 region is CASGLDRSPYGYTF. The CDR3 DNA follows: TGTGCCAGCGGCCTCGACAGGTCCCCCTATGGCTACACCTTC.

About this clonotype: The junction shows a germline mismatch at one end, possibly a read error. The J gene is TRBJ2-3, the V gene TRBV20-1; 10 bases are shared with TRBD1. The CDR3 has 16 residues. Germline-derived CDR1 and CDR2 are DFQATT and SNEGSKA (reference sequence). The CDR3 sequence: CSVQGPDRGTPDTQCF. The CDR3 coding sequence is TGCAGTGTCCAGGGTCCGGACAGGGGGACTCCAGATACGCAGTGTTTT.

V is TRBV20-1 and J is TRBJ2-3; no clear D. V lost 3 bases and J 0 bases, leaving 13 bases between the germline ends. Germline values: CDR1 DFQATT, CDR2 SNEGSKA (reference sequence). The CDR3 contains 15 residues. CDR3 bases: TGCAGTGCTAGGAAAGATAGCAGTAGCACAGATACGCAGTATTTT. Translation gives CSARKDSSSTDTQYF.

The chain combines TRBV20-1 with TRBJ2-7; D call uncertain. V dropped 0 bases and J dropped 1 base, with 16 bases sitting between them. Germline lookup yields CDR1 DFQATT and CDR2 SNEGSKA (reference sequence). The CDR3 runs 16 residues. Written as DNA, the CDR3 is TGCAGTGCTAGAGATTATAATCGGAGAGAGTCCTACGAGCAGTACTTC. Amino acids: CSARDYNRRESYEQYF.

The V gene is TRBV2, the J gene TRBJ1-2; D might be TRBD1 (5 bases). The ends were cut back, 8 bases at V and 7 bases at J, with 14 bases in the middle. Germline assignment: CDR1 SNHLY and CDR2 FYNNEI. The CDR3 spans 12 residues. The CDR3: CASGQAGSGYTF. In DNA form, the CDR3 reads TGTGCCAGCGGGCAGGCAGGGTCTGGCTACACCTTC.

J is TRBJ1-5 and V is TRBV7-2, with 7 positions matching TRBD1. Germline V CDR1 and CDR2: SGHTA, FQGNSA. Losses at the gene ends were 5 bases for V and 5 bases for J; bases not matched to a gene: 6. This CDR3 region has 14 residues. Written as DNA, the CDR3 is TGTGCCAGCAGCCATCGACAGGGCGATCAGCCCCAGCATTTT. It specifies CASSHRQGDQPQHF.

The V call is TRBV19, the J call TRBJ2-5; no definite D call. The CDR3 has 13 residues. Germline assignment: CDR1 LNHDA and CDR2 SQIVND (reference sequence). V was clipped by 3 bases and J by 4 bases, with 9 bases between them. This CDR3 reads CASSIRGGETQYF. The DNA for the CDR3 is TGTGCCAGTAGTATCCGAGGCGGAGAGACCCAGTACTTC.

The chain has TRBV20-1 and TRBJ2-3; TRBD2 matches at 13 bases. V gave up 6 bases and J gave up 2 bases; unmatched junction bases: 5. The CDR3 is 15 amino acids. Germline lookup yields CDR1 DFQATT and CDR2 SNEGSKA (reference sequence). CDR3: CSAPGLAGVTDTQYF. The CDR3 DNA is TGCAGTGCCCCCGGACTAGCGGGAGTCACAGATACGCAGTATTTT.

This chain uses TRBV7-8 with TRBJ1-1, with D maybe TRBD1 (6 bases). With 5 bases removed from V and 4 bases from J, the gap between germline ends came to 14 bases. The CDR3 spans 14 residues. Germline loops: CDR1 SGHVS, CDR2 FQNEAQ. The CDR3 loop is CASSPQGRGTEAFF. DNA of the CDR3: TGTGCCAGCAGCCCCCAGGGGAGGGGCACTGAAGCTTTCTTT.

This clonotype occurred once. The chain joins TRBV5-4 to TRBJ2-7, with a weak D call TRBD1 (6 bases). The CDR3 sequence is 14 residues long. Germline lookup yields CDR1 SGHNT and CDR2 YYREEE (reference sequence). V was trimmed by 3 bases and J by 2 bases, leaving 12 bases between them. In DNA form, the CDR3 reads TGTGCCAGCAGCTCCCAGGGGCCGACCTACGAGCAGTACTTC. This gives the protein CASSSQGPTYEQYF.

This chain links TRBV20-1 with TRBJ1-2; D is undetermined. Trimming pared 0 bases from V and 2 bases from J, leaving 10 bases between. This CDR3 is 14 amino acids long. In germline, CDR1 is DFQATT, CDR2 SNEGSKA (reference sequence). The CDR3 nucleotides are TGCAGTGCTAGAGATACTTGGTTGAACTATGGCTACACCTTC. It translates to CSARDTWLNYGYTF.

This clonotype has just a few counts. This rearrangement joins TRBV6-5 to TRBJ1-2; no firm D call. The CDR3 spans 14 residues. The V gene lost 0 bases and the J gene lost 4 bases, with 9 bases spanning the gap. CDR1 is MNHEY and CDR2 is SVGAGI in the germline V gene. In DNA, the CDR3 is TGTGCCAGCAGTTACTCGAGCGGGTCCTATGGCTACACCTTC. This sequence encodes CASSYSSGSYGYTF.

The CDR3 DNA sequence: TGTGCCAGCAGCTTAGAAGTAGCGGGAGGTGGGGATACGCAGTATTTT. Amino acid sequence: CASSLEVAGGGDTQYF. V usage is TRBV7-8 and J usage is TRBJ2-3; TRBD2 matches 10 bases. Per the germline V gene, CDR1 is SGHVS and CDR2 is FQNEAQ. With V trimmed by 1 base and J by 6 bases, 7 bases remained unmatched. The CDR3 spans 16 residues.

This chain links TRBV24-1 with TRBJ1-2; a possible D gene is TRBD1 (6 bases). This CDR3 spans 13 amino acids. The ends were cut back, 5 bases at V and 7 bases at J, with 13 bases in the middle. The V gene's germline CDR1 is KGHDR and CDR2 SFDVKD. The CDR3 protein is CATSVLDSCGYTF. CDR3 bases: TGTGCCACCAGTGTCCTGGACAGCTGTGGCTACACCTTC.

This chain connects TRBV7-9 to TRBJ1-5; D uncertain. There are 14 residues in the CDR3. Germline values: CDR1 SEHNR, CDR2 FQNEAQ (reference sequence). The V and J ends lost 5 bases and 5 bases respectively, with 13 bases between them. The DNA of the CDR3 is TGTGCCAGCAGCCTAACAAACTCGGATCAGCCCCAGCATTTT. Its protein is CASSLTNSDQPQHF.